This record concerns one T cell receptor beta chain sequence. The antigen remains undetermined. The CDR3 runs to 16 residues. Germline V lookup: CDR1 SGHNT, CDR2 YENEEA. J was trimmed by 8 bases and V by 0 bases; bases with no gene match: 9. The data were taken from a study of siplizumab effects on memory and regulatory T cells. Study-wide findings and caveats: To unstimulated subsets, only a minor fraction of alloreactive clones could be mapped.

Sequenced by immunoSEQ multiplex PCR; TCRdb stores in-frame clones only, minus some. This table has about 8,600 clones, 60% to 75% appearing once. This sequence joins TRBV11-3 and TRBJ2-1, with 8 bases aligning to TRBD2. This clonotype originated in a human donor in good health. The source material was effector memory CD8+ T cells sorted from blood. Indicated subset: unstimulated CD8+ effector memory T cells. This CDR3 reads CASSLDQGTRGDEQFF. CDR3 in DNA: TGTGCCAGCAGCTTAGATCAAGGGACTAGAGGTGATGAGCAGTTCTTC.